These 10 T cell receptor beta chains came from one sample sequenced in a study of T cell responses to AZD1222 COVID-19 vaccine (TCRdb year 2021). The library was prepared using the immunoSEQ multiplex PCR assay. TCRdb mirrors the immuneACCESS table, restricted to in-frame sequences. Some clones are absent from its copies; in checked studies, under half trace to an unresolved V gene, and the reason for the others is unknown. The sample contains over 85,000 clones, more than 70% of them found a single time. Of the sample, approximately 16% falls within the top ten clones. Interpreted using the paper, the time point label stands for: about 28 days (+/-7) after the second vaccine dose. Material: peripheral blood, obtained 28 days after the second AZD1222 dose. The receptors here all came from an adult who received the AZD1222 COVID-19 vaccine.

The chain employs TRBV7-9 and TRBJ1-3; D is unresolved. The V end lost 1 base, the J end lost 2 bases, and 15 bases lay between the germline ends. In germline, CDR1 is SEHNR, CDR2 FQNEAQ (reference sequence). The length of the CDR3 is 17 residues. For the CDR3, the DNA is TGTGCCAGCAGCTTAGGCGTCGGGCAGACCGCTGGAAACACCATATATTTT. This encodes CASSLGVGQTAGNTIYF. Full variable domain (remainder filled in from reference TRBV7-9 and TRBJ1-3): DTGVSQNPRHKITKRGQNVTFRCDPISEHNRLYWYRQTLGQGPEFLTYFQNEAQLEKSRLLSDRFSAERPKGSFSTLEIQRTEQGDSAMYLCASSLGVGQTAGNTIYFGEGSWLTVV.

This sequence joins TRBV6-6 and TRBJ2-1; D may be TRBD1 or TRBD2 (5 bases each). Germline CDR1 MNHNY, CDR2 SVGAGI (reference sequence). The V gene lost 10 bases and the J gene lost 1 base, with 11 bases spanning the gap. This CDR3 comprises 13 residues. CDR3 bases: TGTGCCATCGGGACGGAGTCCTACAATGAGCAGTTCTTC. Translation: CAIGTESYNEQFF.

The rearrangement uses TRBV20-1 and TRBJ2-5; TRBD2 matches 11 bases. CDR1 is DFQATT, CDR2 SNEGSKA, per germline (reference sequence). V gave up 6 bases and J gave up 3 bases; unmatched junction bases: 9. This CDR3 contains 15 residues. DNA of the CDR3: TGCAGTGCCAGTGGGACTAGCGGAGAAGAAGAGACCCAGTACTTC. Protein: CSASGTSGEEETQYF.

The V gene is TRBV6-5, the J gene TRBJ1-4; D gene ambiguous. The germline gives CDR1 MNHEY, CDR2 SVGAGI. V gave up 2 bases and J gave up 6 bases, with 7 bases separating them. This CDR3 is 13 amino acids long. CDR3 loop: CASSYTPDEKLFF. CDR3 DNA: TGTGCCAGCAGTTACACCCCGGATGAAAAACTGTTTTTT.

V usage is TRBV6-1 and J usage is TRBJ2-1; D remains unclear. Germline V lookup: CDR1 MNHNS, CDR2 SASEGT. This CDR3 is built from 15 residues. Trimming took off 1 base at V and 9 bases at J, with 16 bases between the two ends. In nucleotides, the CDR3 is TGTGCCAGCAGTGAAGTGGGGTTTAGGTTCAGTGAGCAGTTCTTC. It codes for CASSEVGFRFSEQFF.

The chain links TRBV6-5 to TRBJ2-2; D may correspond to TRBD1 or TRBD2 (5 bases each). The CDR3 runs to 15 residues. Trimming pared 6 bases from V and 4 bases from J, leaving 15 bases between. CDR1 MNHEY and CDR2 SVGAGI come from the germline V gene. The CDR3 nucleotides read TGTGCCAGCAGCCGCGACGGGGCGAGCACCGGGGAGCTGTTTTTT. Translation: CASSRDGASTGELFF.

The chain links TRBV6-5 to TRBJ1-1, with a possible D match to TRBD1 (5 bases). CDR3 length: 14 amino acids. Trimming took 4 bases from V and 11 from J, leaving 20 bases between them. CDR1 MNHEY and CDR2 SVGAGI come from the germline V gene. CDR3 residues: CASSSPWAEGYAFF. CDR3 nucleotides: TGTGCCAGCAGTTCCCCTTGGGCCGAGGGGTACGCTTTCTTT.

This clone was counted once. This chain joins TRBV5-5 and TRBJ1-1; 10 nucleotides match TRBD1. Germline V CDR1 and CDR2: SGHKS, YYEKEE (reference sequence). V lost 0 bases and J lost 10; bases outside the gene matches: 6. CDR3 size: 14 residues. The CDR3 region is CASSLVRDRGVAFF. The CDR3 nucleotides are TGTGCCAGCAGCTTGGTACGGGACAGGGGCGTAGCTTTCTTT. The full variable domain, completed using reference TRBV5-5 and TRBJ1-1, is DAGVTQSPTHLIKTRGQQVTLRCSPISGHKSVSWYQQVLGQGPQFIFQYYEKEERGRGNFPDRFSARQFPNYSSELNVNALLLGDSALYLCASSLVRDRGVAFFGQGTRLTVV.

The V gene is TRBV27, the J gene TRBJ2-7; D might be TRBD2 (7 bases). V shed 4 bases and J shed 6 bases, with 16 bases lying between them. The CDR3 is 14 amino acids. Per the germline V gene, CDR1 is MNHEY and CDR2 is SMNVEV (reference sequence). As DNA, the CDR3 is TGTGCCAGCAGTTGGGGGGGGCGATTTTCCGAGCAGTACTTC. It is translated as CASSWGGRFSEQYF.

J is TRBJ2-3 and V is TRBV28; D ambiguous. With 3 bases removed from V and 0 bases from J, the gap between germline ends came to 7 bases. CDR1 is MDHEN and CDR2 is SYDVKM in the germline V gene. The CDR3 runs 14 residues. The CDR3 spells CASSFPSSTDTQYF. The CDR3, as DNA: TGTGCCAGCAGTTTCCCATCTAGCACAGATACGCAGTATTTT.